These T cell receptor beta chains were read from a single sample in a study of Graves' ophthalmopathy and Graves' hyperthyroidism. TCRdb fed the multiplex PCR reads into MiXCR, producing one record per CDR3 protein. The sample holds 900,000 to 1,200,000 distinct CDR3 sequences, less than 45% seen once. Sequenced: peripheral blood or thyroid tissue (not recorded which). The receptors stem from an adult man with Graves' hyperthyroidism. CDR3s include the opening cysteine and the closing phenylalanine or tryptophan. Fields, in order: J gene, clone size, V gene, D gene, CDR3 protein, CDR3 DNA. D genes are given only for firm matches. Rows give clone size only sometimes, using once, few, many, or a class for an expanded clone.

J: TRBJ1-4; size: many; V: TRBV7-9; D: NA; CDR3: CASSVQGSDEKLFF; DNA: TGTGCCAGCAGCGTTCAGGGGTCGGATGAAAAACTGTTTTTT
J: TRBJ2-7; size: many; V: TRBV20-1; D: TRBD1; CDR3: CSATSRTGASYEQYF; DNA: TGCAGTGCAACATCCAGGACAGGGGCCTCCTACGAGCAGTACTTC
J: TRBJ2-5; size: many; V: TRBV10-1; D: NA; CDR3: CASSAGLWETQYF; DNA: TGCGCCAGCAGTGCGGGACTTTGGGAGACCCAGTACTTC
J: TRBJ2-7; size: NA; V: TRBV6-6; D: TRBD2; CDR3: CASSYRLAGASHEQYF; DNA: TGTGCCAGCAGTTACAGGCTAGCGGGAGCCAGCCACGAGCAGTACTTC
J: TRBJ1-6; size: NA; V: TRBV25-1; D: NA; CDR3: CASSEFPGPSPLHF; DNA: TGTGCCAGCAGTGAATTCCCGGGGCCCTCACCCCTCCACTTT
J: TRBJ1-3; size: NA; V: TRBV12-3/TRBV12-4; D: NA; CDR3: CASSFGLQGAGNTVYF; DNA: TGTGCCAGCAGTTTCGGACTACAGGGTGCTGGAAACACCGTATATTTT
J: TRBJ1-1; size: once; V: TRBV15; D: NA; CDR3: CATSSSLGPTMNTEAFF; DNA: TGTGCCACCAGCAGCTCCTTAGGACCAACCATGAACACTGAAGCTTTCTTT
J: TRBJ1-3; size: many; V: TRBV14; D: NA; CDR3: CASSQQASGNTIYF; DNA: TGTGCCAGCAGCCAACAGGCCTCTGGAAACACCATATATTTT
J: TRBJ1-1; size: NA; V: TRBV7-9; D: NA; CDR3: CARLPREPNTEAFF; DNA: TGTGCCAGGCTACCTCGAGAGCCCAACACTGAAGCTTTCTTT
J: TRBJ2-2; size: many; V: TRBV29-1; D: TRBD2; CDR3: CSVGLAKAGELFF; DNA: TGCAGCGTCGGACTAGCCAAGGCCGGGGAGCTGTTTTTT
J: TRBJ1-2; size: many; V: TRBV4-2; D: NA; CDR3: CASSQETIYGYTF; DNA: TGTGCCAGCAGCCAAGAAACCATCTATGGCTACACCTTC
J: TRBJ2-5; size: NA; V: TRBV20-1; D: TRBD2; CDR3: CSAPPTSGRFGTQYF; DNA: TGCAGTGCCCCCCCGACTAGCGGGAGGTTTGGAACCCAGTACTTC
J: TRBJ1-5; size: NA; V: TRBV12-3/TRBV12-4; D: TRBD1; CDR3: CASSPGQGYYQPQHF; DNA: TGTGCCAGCAGTCCGGGACAGGGTTATTATCAGCCCCAGCATTTT
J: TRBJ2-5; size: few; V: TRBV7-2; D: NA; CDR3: CASSLRRGGGQYF; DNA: TGTGCCAGCAGCTTAAGAAGGGGGGGGGGGCAGTACTTC
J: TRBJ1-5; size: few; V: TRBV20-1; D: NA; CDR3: CSARELQLGANQPQHF; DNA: TGCAGTGCTAGAGAGCTACAGTTGGGGGCGAATCAGCCCCAGCATTTT
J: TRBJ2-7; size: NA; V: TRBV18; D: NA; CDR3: CASSPLSGVDEQYF; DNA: TGTGCCAGCTCACCACTCTCGGGGGTGGACGAGCAGTACTTC
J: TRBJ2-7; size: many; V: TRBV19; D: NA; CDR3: CASSTAGASYEQYF; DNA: TGTGCCAGTAGTACGGCTGGGGCTTCCTACGAGCAGTACTTC
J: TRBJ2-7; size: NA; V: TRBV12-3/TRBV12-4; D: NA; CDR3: CASSLAPLGYEQYF; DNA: TGTGCCAGCAGTTTAGCCCCCCTGGGCTACGAGCAGTACTTC
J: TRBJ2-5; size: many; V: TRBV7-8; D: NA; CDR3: CASSLRGTETQYF; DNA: TGTGCCAGCAGTTTACGAGGGACGGAGACCCAGTACTTC
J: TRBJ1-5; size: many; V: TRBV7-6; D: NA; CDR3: CASSLESSGSNQPQHF; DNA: TGTGCCAGCAGCTTAGAATCTTCGGGAAGCAATCAGCCCCAGCATTTT
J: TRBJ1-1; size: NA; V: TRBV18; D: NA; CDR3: CAGSPDNTEAFF; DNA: TGTGCCGGCTCACCGGACAACACTGAAGCTTTCTTT
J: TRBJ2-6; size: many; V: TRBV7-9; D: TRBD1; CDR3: CASSFNRGAGANVLTF; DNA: TGTGCCAGCAGCTTTAACAGGGGAGCTGGGGCCAACGTCCTGACTTTC
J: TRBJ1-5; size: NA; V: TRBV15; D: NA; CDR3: CATSSPGGPNQPQHF; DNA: TGTGCCACCAGCAGCCCGGGAGGGCCCAATCAGCCCCAGCATTTT
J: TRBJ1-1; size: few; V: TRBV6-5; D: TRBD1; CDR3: CASSSDRETEAFF; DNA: TGTGCCAGCAGTTCTGACAGGGAAACTGAAGCTTTCTTT
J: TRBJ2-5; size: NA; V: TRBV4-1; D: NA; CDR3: CASSQADSLGTQYF; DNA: TGCGCCAGCAGCCAAGCGGACAGCTTAGGGACCCAGTACTTC
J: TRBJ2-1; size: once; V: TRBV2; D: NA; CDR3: CAYNNEQFF; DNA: TGTGCCTACAACAATGAGCAGTTCTTC
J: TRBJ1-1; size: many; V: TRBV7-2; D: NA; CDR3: CASSPRFRRTEAFF; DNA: TGTGCCAGCAGCCCGAGGTTCCGGCGGACTGAAGCTTTCTTT
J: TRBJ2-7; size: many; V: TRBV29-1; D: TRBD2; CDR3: CSVEDQVAGGAYEQYF; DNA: TGCAGCGTTGAAGATCAGGTAGCGGGAGGCGCCTACGAGCAGTACTTC
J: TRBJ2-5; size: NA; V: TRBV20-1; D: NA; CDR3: CSGRGRGETQYF; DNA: TGCAGTGGTAGGGGCAGAGGGGAGACCCAGTACTTC
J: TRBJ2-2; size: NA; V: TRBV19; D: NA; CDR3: CASSGQGFTGELFF; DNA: TGTGCCAGTAGTGGCCAGGGGTTCACCGGGGAGCTGTTTTTT
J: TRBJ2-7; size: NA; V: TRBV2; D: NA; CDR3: CASIGTQFEQYF; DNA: TGTGCCAGCATAGGGACCCAGTTCGAGCAGTACTTC
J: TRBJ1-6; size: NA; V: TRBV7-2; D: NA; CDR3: CASKRIFNSPLHF; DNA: TGTGCCAGCAAGAGGATATTTAATTCACCCCTCCACTTT
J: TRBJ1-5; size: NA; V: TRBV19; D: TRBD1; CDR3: CATRGGGGQHF; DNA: TGTGCCACCAGGGGAGGGGGCGGTCAGCATTTT
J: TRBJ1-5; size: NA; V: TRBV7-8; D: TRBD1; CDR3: CASRSGTGMILREHF; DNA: TGTGCCAGCAGGTCTGGGACAGGGATGATTCTACGGGAGCATTTT
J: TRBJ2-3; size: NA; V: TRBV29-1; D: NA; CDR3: CSATRGKRDTQYF; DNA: TGCAGCGCTACCCGGGGTAAGAGAGATACGCAGTATTTT
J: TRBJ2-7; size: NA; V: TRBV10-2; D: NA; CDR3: CASSEEAEQYF; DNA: TGCGCCAGCAGTGAGGAGGCGGAACAGTACTTC
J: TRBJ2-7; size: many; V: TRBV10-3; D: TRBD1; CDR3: CAIGSRTGDYEQYF; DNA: TGTGCCATCGGGTCCAGGACAGGGGATTACGAGCAGTACTTC
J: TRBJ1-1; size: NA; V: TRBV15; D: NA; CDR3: CATSRDLAGAEAFF; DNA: TGTGCCACCAGCAGAGACCTGGCGGGGGCTGAAGCTTTCTTT
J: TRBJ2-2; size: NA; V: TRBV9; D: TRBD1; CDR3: CASSVRQGGTGELFF; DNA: TGTGCCAGCAGCGTTCGACAGGGCGGCACCGGGGAGCTGTTTTTT
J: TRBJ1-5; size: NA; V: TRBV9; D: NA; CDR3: CASSELVGFGQPQHF; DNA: TGTGCCAGCAGTGAACTGGTTGGGTTCGGTCAGCCCCAGCATTTT
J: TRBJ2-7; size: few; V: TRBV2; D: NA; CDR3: CASSGGLGLAYEQYF; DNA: TGTGCCAGCAGTGGTGGTTTGGGGTTGGCCTACGAGCAGTACTTC
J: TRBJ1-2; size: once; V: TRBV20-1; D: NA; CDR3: CSAPDMGTRGYTF; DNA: TGCAGTGCCCCGGACATGGGAACGAGGGGCTACACCTTC
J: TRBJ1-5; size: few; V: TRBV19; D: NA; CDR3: CASTGYGSIGNQPQHF; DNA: TGTGCCAGTACCGGGTATGGTTCGATTGGCAATCAGCCCCAGCATTTT
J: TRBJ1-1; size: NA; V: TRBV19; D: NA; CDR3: CASSAGVVNTEAFF; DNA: TGTGCCAGTAGTGCCGGAGTCGTGAACACTGAAGCTTTCTTT
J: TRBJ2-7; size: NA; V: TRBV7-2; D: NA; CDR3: CATQRRGHGGELYF; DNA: TGTGCCACCCAGCGTCGGGGCCATGGCGGGGAGCTGTACTTC
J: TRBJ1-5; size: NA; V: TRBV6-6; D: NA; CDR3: CASKNWVGFNQPQHF; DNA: TGTGCCAGCAAGAATTGGGTGGGTTTCAATCAGCCCCAGCATTTT
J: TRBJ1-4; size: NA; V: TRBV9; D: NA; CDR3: CASSVGGATPDEKLFF; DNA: TGTGCCAGCAGCGTCGGAGGTGCGACACCTGATGAAAAACTGTTTTTT
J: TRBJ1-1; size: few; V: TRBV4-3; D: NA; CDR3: CASSQDVGRRVTEAFF; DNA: TGCGCCAGCAGCCAAGATGTTGGACGGCGGGTCACTGAAGCTTTCTTT
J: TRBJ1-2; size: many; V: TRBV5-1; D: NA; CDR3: CASSPGPADYGYTF; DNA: TGTGCCAGCAGTCCCGGGCCAGCGGACTATGGCTACACCTTC
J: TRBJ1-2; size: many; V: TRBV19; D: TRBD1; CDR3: CASSPRDSTNYGYTF; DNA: TGTGCCAGTAGTCCCCGGGACAGTACTAACTATGGCTACACCTTC